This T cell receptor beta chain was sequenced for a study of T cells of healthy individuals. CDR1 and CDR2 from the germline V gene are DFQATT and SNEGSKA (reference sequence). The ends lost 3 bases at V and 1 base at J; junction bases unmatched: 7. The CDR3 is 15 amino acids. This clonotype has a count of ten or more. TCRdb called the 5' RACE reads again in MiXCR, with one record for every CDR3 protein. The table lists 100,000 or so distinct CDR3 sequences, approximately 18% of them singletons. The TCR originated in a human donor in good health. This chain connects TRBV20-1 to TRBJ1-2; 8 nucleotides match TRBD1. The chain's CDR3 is CSARGQGANNYGYTF. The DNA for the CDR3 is TGCAGTGCTAGGGGTCAGGGGGCGAATAACTATGGCTACACCTTC.